The sequence of this TCR beta chain was determined in a study of a mutant IDH1 vaccine in newly diagnosed glioma. Study at large: Vaccines were begun 4-6 weeks after radiotherapy alone, or with temozolomide cycles. Held at week 35, visit V12 was the safety follow-up, and visit V13 followed at week 47. Treatment recipients were approximately 60% male and about 40% female, and their mean age was around 40 years.

The V gene's germline CDR1 is SNHLY and CDR2 FYNNEI. The CDR3 is made up of 14 amino acids. J gave up 2 bases and V 3 bases, and 1 base lay outside the gene matches. Described time point: week 35, safety follow-up. It was 300 ug of mutant IDH1 20-mer peptide that made up each vaccine dose, given with topical imiquimod. A word on this clone: The antigen is unknown.

Method: immunoSEQ multiplex PCR; TCRdb's copy keeps in-frame clones and lacks some. Here the sample spans roughly 54,000 clones, roughly 84% being singletons. The chain recombines TRBV2 with TRBJ2-5, with TRBD2 matching over 9 bases. Here the sequenced sample was PBMCs, taken from a glioma patient whose treatment included an IDH1 peptide vaccine. The sequence was collected from a woman aged 18-29 years with glioma. The CDR3 is CASSDLAGQETQYF. The CDR3 DNA reads TGTGCCAGCAGTGATCTAGCGGGACAAGAGACCCAGTACTTC.